This T cell receptor beta chain came from a study of Ad26.COV2.S vaccination and SARS-CoV-2 variants. This clone occurred once. The assay was immunoSEQ multiplex PCR, and TCRdb's table has in-frame clones only and misses some. The data hold around 450,000 clones, with 89% observed a single time. The V segment lost 4 bases and the J segment 8 bases; nucleotides outside the gene matches: 3. Germline loops: CDR1 SGHNT, CDR2 YYREEE (reference sequence). This CDR3 region has 13 residues. Treatment given: roughly 18 received Ad26.COV2.S at low or high dose, single or two shots; roughly five received placebo; per-sample allocation not given. Specimen acquisition occurred on day 63 following the initial vaccine or placebo injection.

The sample consisted of peripheral blood, taken in a trial of Ad26.COV2.S vaccine versus placebo. The chain carries TRBV5-4 and TRBJ1-4; 9 nucleotides match TRBD1. The clonotype comes from a person between 18 and 65 years old who received the Ad26.COV2.S COVID-19 vaccine or a placebo. CDR3 sequence: CASSMTGGEKLFF. In DNA, the CDR3 is TGTGCCAGCAGCATGACAGGGGGAGAAAAACTGTTTTTT.